The 22 T cell receptor beta chains presented below share a single source sample, sequenced in a study of spatial heterogeneity in lung cancer. MiXCR, run by TCRdb on the 5' RACE reads, gives a single entry per CDR3 protein. The repertoire holds some 680 distinct CDR3 sequences, around two thirds seen once, with roughly 27% in the top ten. Time point meaning: blood at routine non-recurrence follow-up after resection. This specimen was PBMCs, taken at follow-up. The source of these receptors is a female donor with early-stage non-small cell lung cancer.

This clonotype was seen only a few times. Found in a library prepared for alpha chains, this beta chain is an off-target read, and its abundance has little meaning. V gene TRBV29-1 combines with J gene TRBJ2-3; D may correspond to TRBD1 or TRBD2 (5 bases each). CDR1 is SQVTM, CDR2 ANQGSEA, per germline. V lost 5 bases and J lost 9, with 9 bases in between. The CDR3 consists of 10 residues. CDR3 DNA sequence: TGCAGCGTTTATCGGGACACGCAGTATTTT. Protein sequence: CSVYRDTQYF.

This clonotype was seen a few times. The size of this beta chain means little, since it is a stray read in a library made for alpha chains. The chain links TRBV28 to TRBJ2-7, with D possibly called TRBD1 or TRBD2 (5 bases each). CDR1 is MDHEN, CDR2 SYDVKM, per germline. The CDR3 sequence is 15 residues long. V was cut by 6 bases and J by 0 bases, with 15 bases left in between. Written as DNA, the CDR3 is TGTGCCAGCAGCTTGGGACGATTAAGCTCCTACGAGCAGTACTTC. Translating gives CASSLGRLSSYEQYF.

For this clonotype: With the library built for alpha chains, this beta chain is off target and its frequency is not meaningful. The chain employs TRBV4-2 and TRBJ2-3, with unresolved D. The CDR3 length is 12 residues. V was cut by 0 bases and J by 6 bases, with 4 bases left in between. Looked up from germline, CDR1 is LGHNA and CDR2 is YNFKEQ. The DNA for the CDR3 is TGTGCCAGCAGCCAAGAGTCCGATACGCAGTATTTT. Amino acids: CASSQESDTQYF.

This clonotype was counted between two and nine times. This beta chain appears as a stray read in a library generated for alpha chains; its size is not informative. This rearrangement joins TRBV5-1 to TRBJ2-1; TRBD2 matches 9 bases. Trimming removed 4 bases from V and 1 base from J; junction bases left unmatched: 3. Germline CDR1 and CDR2: SGHRS and YFSETQ. CDR3 length: 15 amino acids. The DNA of the CDR3 is TGCGCCAGCAGCATGACTAGCGGATCCTACAATGAGCAGTTCTTC. It encodes CASSMTSGSYNEQFF.

As regards this clonotype: This beta chain is a stray read from a library made for alpha chains; its abundance is not meaningful. The chain is built from TRBV7-9 and TRBJ2-5; no reliable D call. V shed 7 bases and J shed 5 bases, with 14 bases lying between them. There are 13 residues in the CDR3. Germline V gene sequence: CDR1 SEHNR, CDR2 FQNEAQ (reference sequence). CDR3 protein: CASIKSGSETQYF. The CDR3 region has the DNA TGTGCCAGCATCAAGAGTGGTTCGGAGACCCAGTACTTC. The variable domain in full, with the rest retrieved from reference TRBV7-9 and TRBJ2-5, is DTGVSQNPRHKITKRGQNVTFRCDPISEHNRLYWYRQTLGQGPEFLTYFQNEAQLEKSRLLSDRFSAERPKGSFSTLEIQRTEQGDSAMYLCASIKSGSETQYFGPGTRLLVL.

With respect to this clonotype: This beta chain represents an off-target read in a library built for alpha chains; its size is of limited meaning. The chain couples TRBV28 to TRBJ1-5; D gene ambiguous. Germline lookup yields CDR1 MDHEN and CDR2 SYDVKM. The CDR3 covers 12 residues. Trimming cost V 6 bases and J 0 bases, with 3 bases left between them. The CDR3 spells CASRFSNQPQHF. CDR3 nucleotides: TGTGCCAGCAGATTTAGCAATCAGCCCCAGCATTTT.

Concerning this clonotype itself: This beta chain is off target for a library built for alpha chains, so its abundance means little. The rearrangement joins TRBV6-5 to TRBJ2-1; no firm D call. The CDR3 runs to 15 residues. Trimming cost V 1 base and J 8 bases, with 15 bases left between them. Per germline, CDR1 MNHEY and CDR2 SVGAGI. The CDR3 spells CASSYLKVYQDEQFF. CDR3 DNA: TGTGCCAGCAGTTACTTAAAAGTTTACCAGGATGAGCAGTTCTTC.

Note on this clonotype: This beta chain slipped into a library made for alpha chains as a stray read, so its size is not meaningful. V gene TRBV20-1 combines with J gene TRBJ2-1; D not resolved. V dropped 7 bases and J dropped 0 bases, with 7 bases sitting between them. CDR1 is DFQATT and CDR2 is SNEGSKA in the germline V gene (reference sequence). This CDR3 has 12 residues. The CDR3, as DNA: TGCAGTGGAAGTTACTCCTACAATGAGCAGTTCTTC. Its translation: CSGSYSYNEQFF.

A word on this clonotype: Since the library was made to target alpha chains, this beta chain is a stray read and its abundance is not meaningful. The rearrangement uses TRBV5-4 and TRBJ1-4, with D unresolved. Trimming removed 2 bases from V and 0 bases from J, with 11 bases in between. There are 16 residues in the CDR3. Looked up from germline, CDR1 is SGHNT and CDR2 is YYREEE (reference sequence). The CDR3 coding sequence is TGTGCCAGCAGCTTTCGTACAGCCGCAACTAATGAAAAACTGTTTTTT. This sequence encodes CASSFRTAATNEKLFF.

Remarks on this clonotype: With the library built for alpha chains, this beta chain is off target and its frequency is not meaningful. The V gene is TRBV7-2, the J gene TRBJ2-7; 8 positions agree with TRBD2. The junction had 8 bases not matched to a gene; V was cut back by 1 base and J by 0 bases. The CDR3 consists of 17 residues. The germline V gene encodes CDR1 SGHTA and CDR2 FQGNSA. The CDR3 DNA sequence: TGTGCCAGCAGCTTAGTTCTAGCGGGTGCGAGCTCCTACGAGCAGTACGTC. Translating gives CASSLVLAGASSYEQYV.

On this clonotype: The library was built for alpha chains, so this beta chain is an off-target read and its size means little. V gene TRBV24-1 combines with J gene TRBJ2-1; TRBD2 matches 7 bases. The CDR3 contains 15 residues. The germline CDR1 and CDR2 sequences are KGHDR and SFDVKD. V dropped 3 bases and J dropped 7; count of bases not matched to a gene: 8. The CDR3 loop reads CATSDTRGDGNEQFF. The CDR3 nucleotides are TGTGCCACCAGTGATACCCGGGGGGACGGAAATGAGCAGTTCTTC.

With respect to this clonotype: For a library built for alpha chains, this beta chain is a stray read; little rests on its size. The chain uses TRBV4-1 and TRBJ2-5; D might be TRBD1 or TRBD2, each matching 5 bases. CDR3 size: 15 residues. Germline CDR1 is MGHRA and CDR2 is YSYEKL. V lost 4 bases and J 1 base, leaving 13 bases between the germline ends. The CDR3 spells CASSRLPGPQETQYF. In DNA form, the CDR3 reads TGCGCCAGCAGCCGCTTGCCGGGACCCCAAGAGACCCAGTACTTC.

Worth noting for this clonotype: Little can be read into the size of this beta chain, an off-target read in a library designed for alpha chains. The chain links TRBV2 to TRBJ2-5; D remains ambiguous. The germline CDR1 and CDR2 sequences are SNHLY and FYNNEI. The CDR3 extends over 12 amino acids. Trimming removed 8 bases from V and 3 bases from J, with 10 bases in between. CDR3 protein: CASSRLKETQYF. The CDR3 bases are TGTGCCAGCTCTCGCCTTAAAGAGACCCAGTACTTC. Complete variable domain (other parts from reference TRBV2 and TRBJ2-5): EPEVTQTPSHQVTQMGQEVILRCVPISNHLYFYWYRQILGQKVEFLVSFYNNEISEKSEIFDDQFSVERPDGSNFTLKIRSTKLEDSAMYFCASSRLKETQYFGPGTRLLVL.

This clonotype was detected only once. This beta chain turned up in a library designed for alpha chains; as an off-target read, its abundance says little. The chain has TRBV11-2 and TRBJ2-5, with 7 bases aligning to TRBD2. V gave up 3 bases and J gave up 1 base; unmatched junction bases: 8. Germline CDR1 SGHAT, CDR2 FQNNGV. This CDR3 spans 16 amino acids. CDR3 region: CASSFGETSRQETQYF. CDR3 nucleotide sequence: TGTGCCAGCAGCTTCGGGGAGACTAGCCGCCAAGAGACCCAGTACTTC.

Turning to this clonotype: The library was prepared for alpha chains; this beta chain is a stray read, so its frequency means little. The chain uses TRBV20-1 and TRBJ2-2, with 12 bases lining up with TRBD2. The CDR3 contains 14 residues. CDR1 is DFQATT, CDR2 SNEGSKA, per germline (reference sequence). After removal of 5 bases from V and 5 bases from J, the junction contained 3 bases not matched to a gene. In DNA, the CDR3 is TGCAGTGCTCCTCTAGCGGGAGGGACCGGGGAGCTGTTTTTT. It is translated as CSAPLAGGTGELFF.

A note on this clonotype: This beta chain slipped into a library made for alpha chains as a stray read, so its size is not meaningful. The genes are TRBV9 and TRBJ2-1, with TRBD2 as a possible D gene (6 bases). The CDR3 spans 15 residues. V lost 3 bases to trimming and J lost 4 bases, with 14 bases between them. Germline-derived CDR1 and CDR2 are SGDLS and YYNGEE. The CDR3 coding sequence is TGTGCCAGCAGCGCTGTCGCGGGGAGATACAATGAGCAGTTCTTC. Protein sequence: CASSAVAGRYNEQFF.

About this clonotype itself: Since the library was made to target alpha chains, this beta chain is a stray read and its abundance is not meaningful. The V and J genes are TRBV7-6 and TRBJ2-1, with 7 positions matching TRBD2. Germline V gene lookup returns CDR1 SGHVS and CDR2 FNYEAQ. This CDR3 contains 16 residues. V shed 5 bases and J 8 bases; nucleotides not matched to a gene: 15. Here the CDR3 reads CASSTRGAGPLHEQFF. In nucleotides, the CDR3 is TGTGCCAGCAGCACCCGAGGAGCGGGACCCCTTCATGAGCAGTTCTTC.

In the case of this clonotype: Since the library was made to target alpha chains, this beta chain is a stray read and its abundance is not meaningful. This chain connects TRBV7-2 to TRBJ2-2; no clear D gene. The CDR3 sequence is 15 residues long. Between the trimmed V and J ends, which lost 0 bases and 2 bases, there was a span of 7 bases. Germline CDR1 reads SGHTA; CDR2 reads FQGNSA. CDR3 residues: CASSLAQINTGELFF. DNA of the CDR3: TGTGCCAGCAGCTTAGCGCAGATTAACACCGGGGAGCTGTTTTTT. Filled out from reference TRBV7-2 and TRBJ2-2, the complete variable domain reads GAGVSQSPSNKVTEKGKDVELRCDPISGHTALYWYRQSLGQGLEFLIYFQGNSAPDKSGLPSDRFSAERTGGSVSTLTIQRTQQEDSAVYLCASSLAQINTGELFFGEGSRLTVL.

This clonotype was counted only a few times. The library was built for alpha chains, so this beta chain is an off-target read and its size means little. The V and J genes are TRBV9 and TRBJ2-7, with a weak D call TRBD1 (5 bases). Trimming shortened V by 0 bases and J by 4 bases, and 14 bases separated the two germline ends. The germline V gene has CDR1 SGDLS and CDR2 YYNGEE. The CDR3 runs 15 residues. This chain's CDR3 is CASSVGPDSKYEQYF. The CDR3 region has the DNA TGTGCCAGCAGCGTAGGCCCTGACAGTAAATACGAGCAGTACTTC.

In the case of this clonotype: Being off target in a library aimed at alpha chains, this beta chain has a size of little meaning. The chain has TRBV27 and TRBJ1-6, with D uncertain. The CDR3 runs 13 residues. V was pared by 5 bases and J by 7 bases, with 9 bases between. Germline-derived CDR1 and CDR2 are MNHEY and SMNVEV (reference sequence). For the CDR3, the DNA is TGTGCCAGCAGTCCTCGGGCGAATTCACCCCTCCACTTT. Amino acids: CASSPRANSPLHF.

Points on this clonotype: This beta chain turned up in a library designed for alpha chains; as an off-target read, its abundance says little. The chain joins TRBV5-1 to TRBJ2-3; no clear D gene. This CDR3 comprises 14 residues. V was trimmed by 0 bases and J by 6 bases, leaving 11 bases between them. Looked up from germline, CDR1 is SGHRS and CDR2 is YFSETQ. The CDR3 is CASSLAQATDTQYF. The CDR3 DNA reads TGCGCCAGCAGCTTGGCTCAGGCCACCGATACGCAGTATTTT.

In regard to this clonotype: The library was built for alpha chains, so this beta chain is an off-target read and its size means little. The chain has TRBV5-1 and TRBJ2-7; D unclear. The V end lost 2 bases, the J end lost 3 bases, and 6 bases lay between the germline ends. The germline CDR1 and CDR2 sequences are SGHRS and YFSETQ. The CDR3 totals 12 residues. The CDR3 loop is CASSFGSYEQYF. The DNA of the CDR3 is TGCGCCAGCAGCTTCGGCAGCTACGAGCAGTACTTC.